The source of this T cell receptor beta chain is a study of cytomegalovirus exposure and HLA in healthy donors. Broader study findings: The study put some 150 TCR beta chains on its list as cytomegalovirus-associated. In vitro confirmation showed a few CMV-associated chains to be CMV antigen specific. Sequencing likely produced, as an artifact, a cluster of highly shared sequence variants.

Notes on this clone: Its antigen remains unknown.

Use of 60 Vbeta and 13 Jbeta primers characterized the PCR. The method was immunoSEQ multiplex PCR; TCRdb's version includes in-frame clones alone and lacks a portion of them. Found here are under 150,000 clones, around 74% of them singletons; the top ten hold 1.5% to 2%. The sequenced material came from PBMCs. The receptor was isolated from a woman aged 18 to 35 in good health and CMV-seronegative.

In nucleotides, the CDR3 is TGTGCCAGCAGCGCAACTAGCGGGACCTCCTACGAGCAGTACTTC. Protein sequence: CASSATSGTSYEQYF. The chain employs TRBV6-1 and TRBJ2-7, with TRBD2 matching 10 bases. Unmatched junction bases numbered 5, after V lost 6 bases and J lost 0 bases. The CDR3 length is 15 residues. Germline V gene lookup returns CDR1 MNHNS and CDR2 SASEGT.